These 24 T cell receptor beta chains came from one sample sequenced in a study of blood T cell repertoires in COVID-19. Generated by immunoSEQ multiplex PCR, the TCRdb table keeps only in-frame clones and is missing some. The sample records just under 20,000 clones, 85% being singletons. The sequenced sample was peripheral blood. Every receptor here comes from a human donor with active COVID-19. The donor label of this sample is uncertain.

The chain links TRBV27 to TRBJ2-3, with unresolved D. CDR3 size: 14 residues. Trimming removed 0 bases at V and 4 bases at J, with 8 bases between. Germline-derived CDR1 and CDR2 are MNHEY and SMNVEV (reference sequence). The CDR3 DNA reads TGTGCCAGCAGTTTATCTTTCTCTTCAGATACGCAGTATTTT. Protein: CASSLSFSSDTQYF.

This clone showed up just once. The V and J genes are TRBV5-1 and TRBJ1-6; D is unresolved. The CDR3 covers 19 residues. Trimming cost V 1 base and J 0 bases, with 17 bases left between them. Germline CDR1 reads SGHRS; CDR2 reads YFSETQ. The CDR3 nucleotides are TGCGCCAGCAGCTTGCTCTACCGGGTCTCGAGCTCCTATAATTCACCCCTCCACTTT. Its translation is CASSLLYRVSSSYNSPLHF.

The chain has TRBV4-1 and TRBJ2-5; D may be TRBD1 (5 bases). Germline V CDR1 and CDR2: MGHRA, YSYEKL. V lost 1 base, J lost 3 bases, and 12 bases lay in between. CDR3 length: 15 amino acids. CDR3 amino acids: CASSQVWGLEETQYF. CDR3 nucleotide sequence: TGCGCCAGCAGCCAAGTGTGGGGCTTAGAAGAGACCCAGTACTTC.

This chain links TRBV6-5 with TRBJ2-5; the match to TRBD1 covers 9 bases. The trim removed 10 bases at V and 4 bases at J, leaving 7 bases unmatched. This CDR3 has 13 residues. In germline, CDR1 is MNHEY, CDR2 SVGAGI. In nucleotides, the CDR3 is TGTGCCACCTACAGGGGGCAGGGAGAGACCCAGTACTTC. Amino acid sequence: CATYRGQGETQYF.

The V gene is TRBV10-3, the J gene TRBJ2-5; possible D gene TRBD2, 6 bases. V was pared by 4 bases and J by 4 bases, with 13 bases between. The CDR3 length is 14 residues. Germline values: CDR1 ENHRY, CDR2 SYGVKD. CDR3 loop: CAISVVPSAETQYF. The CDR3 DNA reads TGTGCCATCAGTGTCGTTCCTAGCGCAGAGACCCAGTACTTC.

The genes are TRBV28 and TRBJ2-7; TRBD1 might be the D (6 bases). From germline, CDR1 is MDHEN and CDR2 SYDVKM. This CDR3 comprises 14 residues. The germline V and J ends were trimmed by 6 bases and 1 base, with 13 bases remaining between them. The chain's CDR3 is CASSPPTGSYEQYF. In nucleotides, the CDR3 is TGTGCCAGCAGCCCCCCGACAGGATCCTACGAGCAGTACTTC. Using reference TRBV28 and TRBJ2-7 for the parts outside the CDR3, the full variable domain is DVKVTQSSRYLVKRTGEKVFLECVQDMDHENMFWYRQDPGLGLRLIYFSYDVKMKEKGDIPEGYSVSREKKERFSLILESASTNQTSMYLCASSPPTGSYEQYFGPGTRLTVT.

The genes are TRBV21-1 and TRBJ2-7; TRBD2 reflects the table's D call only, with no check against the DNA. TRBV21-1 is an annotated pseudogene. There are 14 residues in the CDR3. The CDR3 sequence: CANRVCGVIYEQYF. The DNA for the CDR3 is TGTGCCAACAGGGTTTGCGGGGTAATCTACGAGCAGTACTTC.

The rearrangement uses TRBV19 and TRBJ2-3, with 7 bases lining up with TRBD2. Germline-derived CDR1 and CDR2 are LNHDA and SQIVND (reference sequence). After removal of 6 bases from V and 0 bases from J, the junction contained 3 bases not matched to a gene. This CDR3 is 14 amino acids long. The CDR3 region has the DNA TGTGCCAGTAGCCTAGCGGCTAGCACAGATACGCAGTATTTT. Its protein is CASSLAASTDTQYF.

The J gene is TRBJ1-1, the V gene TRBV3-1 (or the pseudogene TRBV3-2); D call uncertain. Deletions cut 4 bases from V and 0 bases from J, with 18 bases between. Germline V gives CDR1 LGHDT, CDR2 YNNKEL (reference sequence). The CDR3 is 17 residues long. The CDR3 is CASSPPARVSMNTEAFF. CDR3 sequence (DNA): TGTGCCAGCAGCCCCCCAGCACGGGTTAGCATGAACACTGAAGCTTTCTTT.

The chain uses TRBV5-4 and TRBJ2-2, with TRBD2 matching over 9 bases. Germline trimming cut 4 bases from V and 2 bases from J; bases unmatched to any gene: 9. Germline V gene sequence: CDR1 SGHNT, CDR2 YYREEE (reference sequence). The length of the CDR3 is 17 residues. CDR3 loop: CASSQATSGVNTGELFF. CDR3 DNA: TGTGCCAGCAGCCAGGCGACTAGCGGAGTTAACACCGGGGAGCTGTTTTTT.

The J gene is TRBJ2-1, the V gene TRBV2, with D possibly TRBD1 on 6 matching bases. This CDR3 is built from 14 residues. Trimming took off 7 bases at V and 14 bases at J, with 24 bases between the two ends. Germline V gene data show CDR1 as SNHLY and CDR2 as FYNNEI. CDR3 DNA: TGTGCCAGCAAGGGGGTTAAAAATTCCCGTGACGAGTTCTTC. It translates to CASKGVKNSRDEFF.

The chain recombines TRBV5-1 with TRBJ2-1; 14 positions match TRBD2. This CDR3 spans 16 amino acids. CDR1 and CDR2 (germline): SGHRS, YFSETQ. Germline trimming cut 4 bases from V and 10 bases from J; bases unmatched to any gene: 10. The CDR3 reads CASSPPGTSGRGEQFF. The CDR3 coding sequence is TGCGCCAGCAGCCCACCTGGGACTAGCGGGAGAGGCGAGCAGTTCTTC.

The CDR3 bases are TGTGCCAGCAGTTTACAGGCTCTGAGTAGGCACGAGCAGTACTTC. Translation gives CASSLQALSRHEQYF. V and J are TRBV27 and TRBJ2-7, with D unresolved. This CDR3 region has 15 residues. Between the trimmed V and J ends, which lost 2 bases and 5 bases, there was a span of 16 bases. Germline lookup yields CDR1 MNHEY and CDR2 SMNVEV (reference sequence).

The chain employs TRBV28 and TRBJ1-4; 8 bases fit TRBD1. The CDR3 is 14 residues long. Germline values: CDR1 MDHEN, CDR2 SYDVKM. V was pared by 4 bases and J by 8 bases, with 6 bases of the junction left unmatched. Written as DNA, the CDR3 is TGTGCCAGCAGTTCCATAGACAGGGGAGAAAAACTGTTTTTT. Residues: CASSSIDRGEKLFF.

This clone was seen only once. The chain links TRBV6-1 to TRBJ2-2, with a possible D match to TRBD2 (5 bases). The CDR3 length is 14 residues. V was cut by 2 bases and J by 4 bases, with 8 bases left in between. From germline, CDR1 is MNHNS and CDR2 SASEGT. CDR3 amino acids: CASSETGLTGELFF. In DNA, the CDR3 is TGTGCCAGCAGTGAAACCGGACTCACCGGGGAGCTGTTTTTT.

CDR3 amino acids: CASSQNGGSYNEQFF. CDR3 nucleotides: TGTGCCAGCAGCCAGAACGGGGGGTCCTACAATGAGCAGTTCTTC. The chain links TRBV3-1 (or the pseudogene TRBV3-2) to TRBJ2-1, with TRBD2 identical over 7 bases. The CDR3 runs 15 residues. CDR1 LGHDT and CDR2 YNNKEL come from the germline V gene (reference sequence). V gave up 3 bases and J gave up 1 base; unmatched junction bases: 3.

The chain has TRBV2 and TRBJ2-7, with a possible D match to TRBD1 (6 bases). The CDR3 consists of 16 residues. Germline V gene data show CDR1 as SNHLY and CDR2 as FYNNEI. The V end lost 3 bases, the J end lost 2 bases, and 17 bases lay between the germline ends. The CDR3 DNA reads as TGTGCCAGCAGTGACCCAGGGGACGAACCCGCCTACGAGCAGTACTTC. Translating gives CASSDPGDEPAYEQYF.

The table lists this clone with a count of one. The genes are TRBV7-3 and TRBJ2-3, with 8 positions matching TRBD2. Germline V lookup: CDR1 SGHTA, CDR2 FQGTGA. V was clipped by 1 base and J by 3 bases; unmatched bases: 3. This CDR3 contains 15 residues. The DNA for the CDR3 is TGTGCCAGCAGCTTAAGTCCGGGGGGGACAGATACGCAGTATTTT. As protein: CASSLSPGGTDTQYF.

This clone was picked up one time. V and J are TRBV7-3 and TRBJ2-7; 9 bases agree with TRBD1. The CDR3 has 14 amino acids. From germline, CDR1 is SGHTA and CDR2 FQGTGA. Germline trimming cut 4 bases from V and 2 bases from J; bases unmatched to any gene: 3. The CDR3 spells CASSSRQGAYEQYF. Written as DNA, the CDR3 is TGTGCCAGCAGCTCCCGACAGGGGGCCTACGAGCAGTACTTC.

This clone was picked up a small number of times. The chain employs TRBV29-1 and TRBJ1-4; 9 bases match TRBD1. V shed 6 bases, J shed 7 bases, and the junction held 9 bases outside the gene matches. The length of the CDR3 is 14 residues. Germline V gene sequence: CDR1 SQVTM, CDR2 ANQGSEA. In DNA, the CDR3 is TGCAGCGTCACCACAGGGGGCGAAGCTGAAAAACTGTTTTTT. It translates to CSVTTGGEAEKLFF.

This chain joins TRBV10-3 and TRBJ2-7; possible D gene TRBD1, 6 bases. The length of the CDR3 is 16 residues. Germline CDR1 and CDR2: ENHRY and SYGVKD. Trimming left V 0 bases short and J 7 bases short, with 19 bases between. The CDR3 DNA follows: TGTGCCATCAGTGAGTCTGGCTGGCAGGGGTCGGGTGAGCAGTACTTC. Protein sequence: CAISESGWQGSGEQYF.

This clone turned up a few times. The CDR3 nucleotides are TGTGCCAGCAGCTTTACCATTGGACTAGCGGGAGGCTACAATGAGCAGTTCTTC. Encoded protein: CASSFTIGLAGGYNEQFF. The rearrangement joins TRBV11-2 to TRBJ2-1, with 14 nucleotides matching TRBD2. The V and J ends lost 3 bases and 3 bases, in that order; junction bases with no gene match: 7. CDR3 length equals 18 residues. CDR1 SGHAT and CDR2 FQNNGV come from the germline V gene.

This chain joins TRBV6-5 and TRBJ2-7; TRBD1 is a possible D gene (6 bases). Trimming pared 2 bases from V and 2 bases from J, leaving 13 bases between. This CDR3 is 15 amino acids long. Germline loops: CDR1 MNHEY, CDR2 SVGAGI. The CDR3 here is CASSYTGTIAYEQYF. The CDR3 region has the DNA TGTGCCAGCAGTTACACCGGGACAATTGCCTACGAGCAGTACTTC.

CDR3 residues: CASSPRTEAGNEQFF. CDR3 DNA sequence: TGTGCCAGCAGTCCCCGAACCGAAGCGGGCAATGAGCAGTTCTTC. The genes are TRBV6-6 and TRBJ2-1, with D possibly matching TRBD2 (6 bases). This CDR3 region has 15 residues. Germline CDR1 is MNHNY and CDR2 is SVGAGI (reference sequence). V was pared by 5 bases and J by 6 bases, with 17 bases between.